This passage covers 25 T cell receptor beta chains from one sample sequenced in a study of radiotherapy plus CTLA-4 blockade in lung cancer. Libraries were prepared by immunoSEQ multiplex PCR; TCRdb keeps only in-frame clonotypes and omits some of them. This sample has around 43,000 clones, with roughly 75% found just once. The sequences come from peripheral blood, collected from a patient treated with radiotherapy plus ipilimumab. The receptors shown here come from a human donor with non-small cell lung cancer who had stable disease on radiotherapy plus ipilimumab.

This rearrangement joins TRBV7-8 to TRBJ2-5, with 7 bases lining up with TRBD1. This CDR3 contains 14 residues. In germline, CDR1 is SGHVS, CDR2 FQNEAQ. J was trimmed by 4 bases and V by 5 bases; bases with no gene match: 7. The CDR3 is CASSPGQPAETQYF. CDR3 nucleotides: TGTGCCAGCAGCCCGGGACAGCCAGCAGAGACCCAGTACTTC.

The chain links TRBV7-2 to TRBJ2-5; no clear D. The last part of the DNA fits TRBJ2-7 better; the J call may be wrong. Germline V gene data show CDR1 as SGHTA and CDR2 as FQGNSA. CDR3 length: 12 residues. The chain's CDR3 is CASSLSWGEQYF. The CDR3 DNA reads TGTGCCAGCAGCTTATCCTGGGGCGAGCAGTACTTC.

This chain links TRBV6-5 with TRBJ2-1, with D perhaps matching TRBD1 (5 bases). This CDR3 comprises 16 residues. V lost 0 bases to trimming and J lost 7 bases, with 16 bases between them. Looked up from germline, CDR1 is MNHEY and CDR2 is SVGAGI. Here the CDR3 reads CASSYSGAQVGNEQFF. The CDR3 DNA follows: TGTGCCAGCAGTTACTCTGGGGCCCAGGTGGGGAATGAGCAGTTCTTC.

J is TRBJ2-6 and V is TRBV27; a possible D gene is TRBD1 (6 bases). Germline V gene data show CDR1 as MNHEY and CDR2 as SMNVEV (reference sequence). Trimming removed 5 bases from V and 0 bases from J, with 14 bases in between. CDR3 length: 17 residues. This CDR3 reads CASSETGPSSGANVLTF. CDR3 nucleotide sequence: TGTGCCAGCAGTGAAACAGGGCCCTCCTCTGGGGCCAACGTCCTGACTTTC.

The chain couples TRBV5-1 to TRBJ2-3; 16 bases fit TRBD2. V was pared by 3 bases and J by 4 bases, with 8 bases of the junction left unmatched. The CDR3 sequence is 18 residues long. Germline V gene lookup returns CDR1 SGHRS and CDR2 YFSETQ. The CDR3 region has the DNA TGCGCCAGCAGCTCCCGGGGACTAGCGGGGGGGGTCGCAGATACGCAGTATTTT. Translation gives CASSSRGLAGGVADTQYF.

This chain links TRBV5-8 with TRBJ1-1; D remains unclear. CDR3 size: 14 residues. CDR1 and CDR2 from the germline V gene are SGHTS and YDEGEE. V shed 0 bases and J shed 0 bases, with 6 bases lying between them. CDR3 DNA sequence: TGTGCCAGCAGCTTGGGACTTATGAACACTGAAGCTTTCTTT. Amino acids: CASSLGLMNTEAFF.

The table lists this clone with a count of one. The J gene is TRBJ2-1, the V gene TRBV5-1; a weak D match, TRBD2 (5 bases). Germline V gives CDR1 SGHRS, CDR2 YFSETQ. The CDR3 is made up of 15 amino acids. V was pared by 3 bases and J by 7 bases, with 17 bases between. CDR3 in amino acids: CASSSRRGSQNEQFF. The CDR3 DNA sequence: TGCGCCAGCAGCTCCCGCCGGGGTAGCCAGAATGAGCAGTTCTTC.

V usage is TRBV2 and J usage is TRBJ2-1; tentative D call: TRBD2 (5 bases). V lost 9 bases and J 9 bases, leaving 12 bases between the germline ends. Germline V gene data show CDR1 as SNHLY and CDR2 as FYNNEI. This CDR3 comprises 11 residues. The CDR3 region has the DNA TGTGCCAGTACAGCGAGCGGTGAGCAGTTCTTC. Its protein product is CASTASGEQFF.

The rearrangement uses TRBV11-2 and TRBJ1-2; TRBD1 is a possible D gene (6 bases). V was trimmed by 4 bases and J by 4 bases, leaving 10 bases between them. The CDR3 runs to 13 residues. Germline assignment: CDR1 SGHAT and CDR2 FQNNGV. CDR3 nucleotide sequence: TGTGCCAGCAGCTCTATAGGGGGCTATGGCTACACCTTC. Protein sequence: CASSSIGGYGYTF.

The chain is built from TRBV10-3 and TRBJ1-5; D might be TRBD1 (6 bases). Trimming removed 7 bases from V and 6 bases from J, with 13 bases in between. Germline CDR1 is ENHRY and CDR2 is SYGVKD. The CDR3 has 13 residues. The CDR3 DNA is TGTGCCATCACGGGGGGGCAGGGTCAGCCCCAGCATTTT. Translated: CAITGGQGQPQHF.

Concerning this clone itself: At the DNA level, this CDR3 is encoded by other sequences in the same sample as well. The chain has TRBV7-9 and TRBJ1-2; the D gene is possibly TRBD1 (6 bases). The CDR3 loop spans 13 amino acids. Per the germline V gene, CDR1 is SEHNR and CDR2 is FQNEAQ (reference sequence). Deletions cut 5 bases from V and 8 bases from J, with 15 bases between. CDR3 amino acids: CASSRGQREGYTF. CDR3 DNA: TGTGCCAGCAGCAGAGGACAGCGGGAAGGCTACACCTTC.

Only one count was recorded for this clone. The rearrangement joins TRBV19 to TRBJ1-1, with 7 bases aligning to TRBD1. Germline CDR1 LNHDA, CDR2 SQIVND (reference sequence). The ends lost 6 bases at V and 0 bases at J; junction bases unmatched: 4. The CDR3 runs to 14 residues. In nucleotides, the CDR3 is TGTGCCAGTAGGGGGGACAGCATGAACACTGAAGCTTTCTTT. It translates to CASRGDSMNTEAFF.

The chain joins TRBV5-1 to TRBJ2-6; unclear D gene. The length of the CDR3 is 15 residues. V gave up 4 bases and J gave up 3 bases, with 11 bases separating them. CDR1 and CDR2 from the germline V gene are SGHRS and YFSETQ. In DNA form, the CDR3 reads TGCGCCAGCAGCCCCCCGGGTAGTGGGGCCAACGTCCTGACTTTC. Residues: CASSPPGSGANVLTF.

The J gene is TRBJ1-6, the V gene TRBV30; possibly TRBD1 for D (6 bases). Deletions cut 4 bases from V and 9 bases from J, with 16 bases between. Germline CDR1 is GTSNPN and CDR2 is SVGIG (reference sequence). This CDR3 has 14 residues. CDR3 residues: CAWNQRGHGSPLHF. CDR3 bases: TGTGCCTGGAATCAACGGGGACATGGTTCACCCCTCCACTTT.

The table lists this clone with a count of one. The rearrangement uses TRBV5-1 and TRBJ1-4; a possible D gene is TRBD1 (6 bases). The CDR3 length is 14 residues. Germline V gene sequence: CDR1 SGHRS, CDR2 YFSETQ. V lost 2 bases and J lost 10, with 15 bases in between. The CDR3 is CASSFRGESGKLFF. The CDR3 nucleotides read TGCGCCAGCAGCTTCAGGGGAGAGTCAGGAAAACTGTTTTTT. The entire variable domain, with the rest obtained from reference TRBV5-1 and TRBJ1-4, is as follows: KAGVTQTPRYLIKTRGQQVTLSCSPISGHRSVSWYQQTPGQGLQFLFEYFSETQRNKGNFPGRFSGRQFSNSRSEMNVSTLELGDSALYLCASSFRGESGKLFFGSGTQLSVL.

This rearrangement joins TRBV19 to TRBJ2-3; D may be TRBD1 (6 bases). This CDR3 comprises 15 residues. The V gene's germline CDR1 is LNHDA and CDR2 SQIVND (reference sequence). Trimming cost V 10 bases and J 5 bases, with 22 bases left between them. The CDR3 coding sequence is TGTGCCACCGAGAATACAGGGCTAGCAGGAGATACGCAGTATTTT. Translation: CATENTGLAGDTQYF.

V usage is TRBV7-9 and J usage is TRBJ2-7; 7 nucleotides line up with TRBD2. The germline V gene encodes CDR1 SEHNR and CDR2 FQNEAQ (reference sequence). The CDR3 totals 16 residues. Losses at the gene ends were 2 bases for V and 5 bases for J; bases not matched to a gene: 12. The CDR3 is CASSLTVQSGRDEQYF. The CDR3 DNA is TGTGCCAGCAGCTTAACCGTGCAGTCGGGGAGGGACGAGCAGTACTTC. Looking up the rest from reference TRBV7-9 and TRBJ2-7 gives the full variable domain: DTGVSQNPRHKITKRGQNVTFRCDPISEHNRLYWYRQTLGQGPEFLTYFQNEAQLEKSRLLSDRFSAERPKGSFSTLEIQRTEQGDSAMYLCASSLTVQSGRDEQYFGPGTRLTVT.

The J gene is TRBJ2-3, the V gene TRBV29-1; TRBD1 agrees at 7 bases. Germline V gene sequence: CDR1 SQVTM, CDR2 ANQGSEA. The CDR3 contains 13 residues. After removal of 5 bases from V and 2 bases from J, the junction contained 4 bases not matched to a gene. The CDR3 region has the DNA TGCAGCGTTCGGGACAGCGTCACAGATACGCAGTATTTT. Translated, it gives CSVRDSVTDTQYF.

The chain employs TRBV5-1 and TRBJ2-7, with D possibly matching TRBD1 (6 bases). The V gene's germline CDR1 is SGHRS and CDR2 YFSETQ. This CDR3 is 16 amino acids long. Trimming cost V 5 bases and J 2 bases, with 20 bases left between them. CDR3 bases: TGCGCCAGCAGGTCCGACCGGACAGTAGCACCCTACGAGCAGTACTTC. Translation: CASRSDRTVAPYEQYF. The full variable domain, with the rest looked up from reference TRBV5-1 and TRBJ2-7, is KAGVTQTPRYLIKTRGQQVTLSCSPISGHRSVSWYQQTPGQGLQFLFEYFSETQRNKGNFPGRFSGRQFSNSRSEMNVSTLELGDSALYLCASRSDRTVAPYEQYFGPGTRLTVT.

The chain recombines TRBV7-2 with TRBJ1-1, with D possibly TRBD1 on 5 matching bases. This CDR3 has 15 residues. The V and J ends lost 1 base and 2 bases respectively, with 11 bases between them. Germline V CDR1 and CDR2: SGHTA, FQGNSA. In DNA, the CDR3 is TGTGCCAGCAGCTTAGGTGACAGACATAACACTGAAGCTTTCTTT. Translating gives CASSLGDRHNTEAFF.

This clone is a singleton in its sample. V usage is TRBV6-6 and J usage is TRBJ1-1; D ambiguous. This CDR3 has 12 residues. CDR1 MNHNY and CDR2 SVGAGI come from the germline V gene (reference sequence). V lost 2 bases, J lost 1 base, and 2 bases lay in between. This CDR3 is CASSYQNTEAFF. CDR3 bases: TGTGCCAGCAGTTACCAGAACACTGAAGCTTTCTTT.

The CDR3 DNA reads TGTGCCAGCAGCTTACTAGCAGTCCCTGTCGAGCAGTACTTC. Its translation: CASSLLAVPVEQYF. The chain carries TRBV7-2 and TRBJ2-7; D is possibly TRBD2 (5 bases). Trimming took 2 bases from V and 6 from J, leaving 14 bases between them. The CDR3 runs to 14 residues. CDR1 is SGHTA and CDR2 is FQGNSA in the germline V gene.

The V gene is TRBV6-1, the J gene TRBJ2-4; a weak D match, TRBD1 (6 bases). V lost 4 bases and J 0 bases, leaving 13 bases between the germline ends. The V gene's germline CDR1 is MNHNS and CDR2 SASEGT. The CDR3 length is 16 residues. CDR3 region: CASSVQGGGAKNIQYF. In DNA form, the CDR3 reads TGTGCCAGCAGTGTACAGGGTGGTGGAGCCAAAAACATTCAGTACTTC.

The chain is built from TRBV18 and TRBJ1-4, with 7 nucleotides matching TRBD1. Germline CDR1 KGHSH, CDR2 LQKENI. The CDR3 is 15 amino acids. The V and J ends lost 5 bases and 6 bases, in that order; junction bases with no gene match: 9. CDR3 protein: CASSTVPGQYEKLFF. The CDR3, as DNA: TGTGCCAGCTCAACCGTCCCGGGACAGTATGAAAAACTGTTTTTT.

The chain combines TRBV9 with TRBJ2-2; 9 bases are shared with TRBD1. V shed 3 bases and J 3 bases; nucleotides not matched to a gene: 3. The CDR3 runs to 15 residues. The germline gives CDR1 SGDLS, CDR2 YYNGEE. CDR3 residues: CASSARQGDTGELFF. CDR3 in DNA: TGTGCCAGCAGCGCCCGACAGGGGGACACCGGGGAGCTGTTTTTT.